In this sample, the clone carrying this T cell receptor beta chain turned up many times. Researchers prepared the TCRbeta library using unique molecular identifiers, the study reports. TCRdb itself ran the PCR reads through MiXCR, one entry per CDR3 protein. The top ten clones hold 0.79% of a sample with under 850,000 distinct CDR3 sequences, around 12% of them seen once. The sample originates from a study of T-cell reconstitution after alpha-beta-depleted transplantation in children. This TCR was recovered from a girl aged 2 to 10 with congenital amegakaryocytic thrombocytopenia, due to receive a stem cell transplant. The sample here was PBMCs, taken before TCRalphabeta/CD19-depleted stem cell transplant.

The CDR3 region is CASMRWTEAFF. The CDR3 DNA reads as TGTGCCAGCATGCGGTGGACTGAAGCTTTCTTT. This rearrangement joins TRBV12-3 or TRBV12-4 to TRBJ1-1; D not resolved. V was trimmed by 7 bases and J by 5 bases, leaving 8 bases between them. The CDR3 is made up of 11 amino acids.